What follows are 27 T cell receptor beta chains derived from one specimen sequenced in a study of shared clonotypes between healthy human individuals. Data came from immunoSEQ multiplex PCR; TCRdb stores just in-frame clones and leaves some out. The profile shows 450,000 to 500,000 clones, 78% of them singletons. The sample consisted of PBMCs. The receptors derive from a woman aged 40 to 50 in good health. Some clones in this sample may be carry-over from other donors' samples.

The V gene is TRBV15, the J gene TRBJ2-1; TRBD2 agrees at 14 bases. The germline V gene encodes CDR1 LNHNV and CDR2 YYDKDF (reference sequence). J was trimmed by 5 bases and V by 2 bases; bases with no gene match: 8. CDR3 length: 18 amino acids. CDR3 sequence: CATSRPMGLAGVNNEQFF. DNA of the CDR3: TGTGCCACCAGCAGACCGATGGGACTAGCGGGAGTGAACAATGAGCAGTTCTTC.

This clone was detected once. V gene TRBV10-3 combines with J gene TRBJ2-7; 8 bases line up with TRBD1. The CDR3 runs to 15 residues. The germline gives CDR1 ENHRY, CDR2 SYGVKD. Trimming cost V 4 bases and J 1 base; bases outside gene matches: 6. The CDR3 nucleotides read TGTGCCATCAGTGGGGGACAGGAACAATCCTACGAGCAGTACTTC. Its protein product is CAISGGQEQSYEQYF.

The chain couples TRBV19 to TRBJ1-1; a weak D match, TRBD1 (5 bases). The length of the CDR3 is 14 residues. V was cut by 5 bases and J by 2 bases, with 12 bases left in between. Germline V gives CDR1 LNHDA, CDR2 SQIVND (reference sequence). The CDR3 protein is CASSLRGANTEAFF. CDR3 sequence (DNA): TGTGCCAGTAGTTTAAGGGGTGCTAACACTGAAGCTTTCTTT.

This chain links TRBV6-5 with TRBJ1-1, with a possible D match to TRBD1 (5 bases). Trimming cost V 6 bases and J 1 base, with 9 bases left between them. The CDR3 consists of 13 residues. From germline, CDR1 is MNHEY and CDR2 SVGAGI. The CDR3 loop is CASSPTENTEAFF. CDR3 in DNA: TGTGCCAGCAGCCCGACAGAGAACACTGAAGCTTTCTTT.

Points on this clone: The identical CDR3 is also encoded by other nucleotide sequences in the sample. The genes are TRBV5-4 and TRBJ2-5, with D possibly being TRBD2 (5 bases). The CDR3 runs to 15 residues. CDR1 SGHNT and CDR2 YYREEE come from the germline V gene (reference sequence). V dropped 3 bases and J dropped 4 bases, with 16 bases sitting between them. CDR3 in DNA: TGTGCCAGCAGCTCAGGCGGGTTGGTCATAGAGACCCAGTACTTC. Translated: CASSSGGLVIETQYF. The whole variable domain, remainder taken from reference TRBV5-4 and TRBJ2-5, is ETGVTQSPTHLIKTRGQQVTLRCSSQSGHNTVSWYQQALGQGPQFIFQYYREEENGRGNFPPRFSGLQFPNYSSELNVNALELDDSALYLCASSSGGLVIETQYFGPGTRLLVL.

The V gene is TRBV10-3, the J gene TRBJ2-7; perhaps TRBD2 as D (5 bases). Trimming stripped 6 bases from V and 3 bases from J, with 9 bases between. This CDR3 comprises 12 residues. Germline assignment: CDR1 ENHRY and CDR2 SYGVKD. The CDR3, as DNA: TGTGCCATCAGAGCCGGGAACTACGAGCAGTACTTC. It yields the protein CAIRAGNYEQYF.

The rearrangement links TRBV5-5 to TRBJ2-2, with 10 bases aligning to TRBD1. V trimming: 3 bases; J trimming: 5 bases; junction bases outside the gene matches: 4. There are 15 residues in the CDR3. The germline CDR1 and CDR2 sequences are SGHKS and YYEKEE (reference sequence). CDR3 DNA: TGTGCCAGCAGCTGGGGGACAGGGGTAACCGGGGAGCTGTTTTTT. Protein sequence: CASSWGTGVTGELFF.

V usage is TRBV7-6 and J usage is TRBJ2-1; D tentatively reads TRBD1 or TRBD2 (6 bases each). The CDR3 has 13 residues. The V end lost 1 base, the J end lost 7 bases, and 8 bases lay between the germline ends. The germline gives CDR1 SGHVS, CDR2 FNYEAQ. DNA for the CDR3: TGTGCCAGCAGCTTAGAAGGGGGGAATGAGCAGTTCTTC. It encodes CASSLEGGNEQFF.

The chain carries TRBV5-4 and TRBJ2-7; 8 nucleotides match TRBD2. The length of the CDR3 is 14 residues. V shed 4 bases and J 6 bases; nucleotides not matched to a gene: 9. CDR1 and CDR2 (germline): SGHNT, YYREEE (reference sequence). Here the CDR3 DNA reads TGTGCCAGCAGCCCAAGCGGGAGCTATTCCGAGCAGTACTTC. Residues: CASSPSGSYSEQYF.

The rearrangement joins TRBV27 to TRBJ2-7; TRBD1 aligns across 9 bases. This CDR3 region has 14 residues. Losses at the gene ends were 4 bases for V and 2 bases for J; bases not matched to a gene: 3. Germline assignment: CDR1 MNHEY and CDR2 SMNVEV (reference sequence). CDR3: CASSWGQGTYEQYF. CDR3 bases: TGTGCCAGCAGTTGGGGACAGGGTACCTACGAGCAGTACTTC.

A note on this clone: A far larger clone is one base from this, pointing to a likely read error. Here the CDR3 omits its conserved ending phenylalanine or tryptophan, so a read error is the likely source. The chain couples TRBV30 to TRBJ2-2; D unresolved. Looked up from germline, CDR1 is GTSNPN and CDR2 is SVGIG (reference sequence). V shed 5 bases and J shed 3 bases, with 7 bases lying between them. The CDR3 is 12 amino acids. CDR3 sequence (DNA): TGTGCCTGGTCGTGGGACACCGGGGAGCTGTTTTAT. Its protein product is CAWSWDTGELFY.

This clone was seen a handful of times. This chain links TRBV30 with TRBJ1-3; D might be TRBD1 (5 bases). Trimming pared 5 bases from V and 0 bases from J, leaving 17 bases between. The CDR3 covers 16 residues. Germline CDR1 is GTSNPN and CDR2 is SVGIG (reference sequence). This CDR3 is CAWRGGLPTSGNTIYF. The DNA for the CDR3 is TGTGCCTGGCGTGGGGGACTCCCGACCTCTGGAAACACCATATATTTT.

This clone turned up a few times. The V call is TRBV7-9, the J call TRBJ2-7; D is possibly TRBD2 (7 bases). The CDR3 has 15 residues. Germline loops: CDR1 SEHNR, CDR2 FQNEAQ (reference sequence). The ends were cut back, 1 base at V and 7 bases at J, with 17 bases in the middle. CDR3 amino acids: CASSLETGGPREQYF. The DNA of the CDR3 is TGTGCCAGCAGCTTAGAAACGGGGGGCCCTCGGGAGCAGTACTTC.

As DNA, the CDR3 is TGTGCCAGCAGCGCACAGATTACAGGGGGACTTGGCTACACCTTC. This gives the protein CASSAQITGGLGYTF. The chain has TRBV2 and TRBJ1-2; TRBD1 agrees at 8 bases. V lost 6 bases to trimming and J lost 7 bases; unmatched junction nucleotides: 13. Looked up from germline, CDR1 is SNHLY and CDR2 is FYNNEI. CDR3 length: 15 residues. The entire variable domain, with the rest obtained from reference TRBV2 and TRBJ1-2, is as follows: EPEVTQTPSHQVTQMGQEVILRCVPISNHLYFYWYRQILGQKVEFLVSFYNNEISEKSEIFDDQFSVERPDGSNFTLKIRSTKLEDSAMYFCASSAQITGGLGYTFGSGTRLTVV.

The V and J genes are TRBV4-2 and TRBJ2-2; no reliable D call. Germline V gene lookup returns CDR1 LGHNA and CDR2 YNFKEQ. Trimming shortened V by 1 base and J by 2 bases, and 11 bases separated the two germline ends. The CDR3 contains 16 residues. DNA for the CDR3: TGTGCCAGCAGCCAAGGGGTGGGCAGTAACACCGGGGAGCTGTTTTTT. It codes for CASSQGVGSNTGELFF.

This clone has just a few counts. The CDR3, as DNA: TGTGCCAGCAGCCAAGAGCCTGAGGACACTGAAGCTTTCTTT. Translation gives CASSQEPEDTEAFF. This chain connects TRBV4-2 to TRBJ1-1; the D is unclear. This CDR3 spans 14 amino acids. The germline gives CDR1 LGHNA, CDR2 YNFKEQ. V was pared by 0 bases and J by 3 bases, with 8 bases between.

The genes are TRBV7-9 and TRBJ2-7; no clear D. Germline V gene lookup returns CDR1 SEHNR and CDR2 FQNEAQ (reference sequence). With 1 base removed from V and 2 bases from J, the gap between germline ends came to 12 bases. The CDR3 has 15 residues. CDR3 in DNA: TGTGCCAGCAGCTTAGGTTTAGGGTCTACCTACGAGCAGTACTTC. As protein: CASSLGLGSTYEQYF.

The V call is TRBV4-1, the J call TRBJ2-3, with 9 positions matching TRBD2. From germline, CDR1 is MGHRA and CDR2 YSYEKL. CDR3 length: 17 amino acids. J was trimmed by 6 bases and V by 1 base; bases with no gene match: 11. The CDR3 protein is CASSQVPQGTSLDTQYF. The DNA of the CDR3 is TGCGCCAGCAGCCAAGTCCCACAGGGGACTAGCCTGGATACGCAGTATTTT.

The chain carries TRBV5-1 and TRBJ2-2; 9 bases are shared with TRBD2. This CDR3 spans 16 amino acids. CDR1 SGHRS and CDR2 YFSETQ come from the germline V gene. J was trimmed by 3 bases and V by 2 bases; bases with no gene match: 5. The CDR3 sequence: CASSFSGSRHTGELFF. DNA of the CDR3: TGCGCCAGCAGCTTTAGCGGGAGTCGCCACACCGGGGAGCTGTTTTTT.

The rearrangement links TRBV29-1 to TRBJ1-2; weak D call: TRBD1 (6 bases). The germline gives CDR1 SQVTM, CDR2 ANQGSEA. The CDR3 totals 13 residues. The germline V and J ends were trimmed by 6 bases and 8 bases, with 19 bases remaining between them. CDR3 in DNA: TGCAGCGTGGCCTCGGGGGCTGGAGGGGGCTACACCTTC. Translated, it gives CSVASGAGGGYTF.

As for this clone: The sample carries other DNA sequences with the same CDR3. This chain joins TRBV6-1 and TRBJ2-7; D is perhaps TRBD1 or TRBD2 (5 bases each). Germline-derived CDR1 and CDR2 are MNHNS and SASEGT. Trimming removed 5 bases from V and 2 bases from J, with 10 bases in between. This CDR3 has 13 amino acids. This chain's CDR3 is CASSRDRAYEQYF. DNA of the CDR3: TGTGCCAGCAGTAGGGACCGAGCCTACGAGCAGTACTTC.

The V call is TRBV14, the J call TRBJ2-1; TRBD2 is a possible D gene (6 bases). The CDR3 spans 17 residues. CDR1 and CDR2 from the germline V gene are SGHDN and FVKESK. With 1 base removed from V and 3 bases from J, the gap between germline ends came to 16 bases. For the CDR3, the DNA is TGTGCCAGCAGCCAAGTATGGACGGCGGGGCTCTACAATGAGCAGTTCTTC. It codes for CASSQVWTAGLYNEQFF.

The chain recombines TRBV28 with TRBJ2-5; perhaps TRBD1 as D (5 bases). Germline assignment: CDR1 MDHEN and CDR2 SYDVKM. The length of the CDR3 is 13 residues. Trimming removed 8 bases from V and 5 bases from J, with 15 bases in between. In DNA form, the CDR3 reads TGTGCCAGCGTCTCGGCAGGGCCGGAGACCCAGTACTTC. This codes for CASVSAGPETQYF.

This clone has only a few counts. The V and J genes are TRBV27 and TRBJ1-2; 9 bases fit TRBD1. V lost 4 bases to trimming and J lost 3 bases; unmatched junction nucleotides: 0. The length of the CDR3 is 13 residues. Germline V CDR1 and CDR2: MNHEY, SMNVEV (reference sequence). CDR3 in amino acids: CASSWDRDYGYTF. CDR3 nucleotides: TGTGCCAGCAGTTGGGACAGGGACTATGGCTACACCTTC.

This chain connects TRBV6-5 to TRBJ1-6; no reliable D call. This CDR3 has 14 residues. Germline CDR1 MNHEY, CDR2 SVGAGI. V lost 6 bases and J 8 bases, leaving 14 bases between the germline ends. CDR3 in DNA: TGTGCCAGCAGCCCTTACTACGGGGATTCACCCCTCCACTTT. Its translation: CASSPYYGDSPLHF.

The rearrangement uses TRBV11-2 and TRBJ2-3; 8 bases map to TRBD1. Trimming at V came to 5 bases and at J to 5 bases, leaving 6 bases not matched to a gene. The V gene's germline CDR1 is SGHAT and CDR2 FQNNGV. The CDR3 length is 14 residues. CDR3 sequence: CASSVDRGGDTQYF. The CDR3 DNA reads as TGTGCCAGCAGCGTCGACAGGGGTGGAGATACGCAGTATTTT. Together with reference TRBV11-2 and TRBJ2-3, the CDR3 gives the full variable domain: EAGVAQSPRYKIIEKRQSVAFWCNPISGHATLYWYQQILGQGPKLLIQFQNNGVVDDSQLPKDRFSAERLKGVDSTLKIQPAKLEDSAVYLCASSVDRGGDTQYFGPGTRLTVL.

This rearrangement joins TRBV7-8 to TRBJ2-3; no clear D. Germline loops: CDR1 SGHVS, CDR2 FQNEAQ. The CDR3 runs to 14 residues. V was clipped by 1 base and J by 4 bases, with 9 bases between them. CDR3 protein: CASSLGSAADTQYF. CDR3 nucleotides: TGTGCCAGCAGCTTAGGTAGTGCGGCAGATACGCAGTATTTT.